These 10 T cell receptor beta chains were sequenced from one sample in a study of T cells in Graves' hyperthyroidism and ophthalmopathy. The TCR beta CDR3 regions underwent amplification using RNA transcripts as the source. The HTBI set primed first-round TCR CDR3 RT-PCR. Each CDR3 protein gets one entry after TCRdb re-called the multiplex PCR reads with MiXCR. The table has 600,000 to 700,000 distinct CDR3 sequences, roughly 46% seen once. The sample consisted of peripheral blood or thyroid tissue (not recorded which). Receptor source: an adult man with Graves' disease, either hyperthyroidism or ophthalmopathy (not recorded which).

The V gene is TRBV2, the J gene TRBJ1-6, with TRBD1 as a possible D gene (6 bases). Germline loops: CDR1 SNHLY, CDR2 FYNNEI. Trimming left V 6 bases short and J 9 bases short, with 12 bases between. The CDR3 is 13 residues long. CDR3 region: CASSAQGGSPLHF. The CDR3 bases are TGTGCCAGCAGCGCACAGGGAGGTTCACCCCTCCACTTT.

This clonotype was observed many times. The chain combines TRBV24-1 with TRBJ1-4, with D possibly TRBD1 on 5 matching bases. Trimming shortened V by 7 bases and J by 0 bases, and 17 bases separated the two germline ends. CDR1 is KGHDR, CDR2 SFDVKD, per germline. CDR3 length: 17 residues. CDR3 sequence (DNA): TGTGCCACCAGGGGTGGTTTAGGGGCCGCAACTAATGAAAAACTGTTTTTT. Its translation is CATRGGLGAATNEKLFF.

As for this clonotype: Germline is not matched at one junction end, which may reflect a read error. CDR3 in DNA: TGTGCCATCAGTGAAGCCGGTGGGGGTTATGGCTACACCTTC. It yields the protein CAISEAGGGYGYTF. The V and J genes are TRBV6-1 and TRBJ1-2; possibly TRBD1 for D (5 bases). The CDR3 has 14 amino acids. Germline CDR1 MNHNS, CDR2 SASEGT.

This chain uses TRBV19 with TRBJ1-2; D is ambiguous. Trimming stripped 7 bases from V and 4 bases from J, with 13 bases between. CDR3 length: 13 amino acids. Germline CDR1 LNHDA, CDR2 SQIVND (reference sequence). In nucleotides, the CDR3 is TGTGCCAGTAATTTTGGGAGTGGCTATGGCTACACCTTC. As protein: CASNFGSGYGYTF.

The genes are TRBV7-9 and TRBJ2-2; the D call may be TRBD1 or TRBD2 (5 bases each). This CDR3 has 16 residues. Looked up from germline, CDR1 is SEHNR and CDR2 is FQNEAQ (reference sequence). V was pared by 5 bases and J by 4 bases, with 17 bases between. CDR3 in amino acids: CASSLRSGRATGELFF. The CDR3 DNA reads as TGTGCCAGCAGCCTAAGATCAGGGCGGGCCACCGGGGAGCTGTTTTTT.

This clonotype appeared once. This chain joins TRBV6-1 and TRBJ2-5, with TRBD2 matching over 11 bases. This CDR3 has 21 residues. V was pared by 5 bases and J by 0 bases, with 20 bases of the junction left unmatched. Germline V lookup: CDR1 MNHNS, CDR2 SASEGT. The DNA for the CDR3 is TGTGCCAGCAGTCCGTCGATCGGTAGCGGGAGGGGGTTTGGCTACCAAGAGACCCAGTACTTC. This translates into CASSPSIGSGRGFGYQETQYF.

The V call is TRBV7-9, the J call TRBJ2-2; D not resolved. The CDR3 spans 15 residues. Germline CDR1 and CDR2: SEHNR and FQNEAQ (reference sequence). Trimming removed 5 bases from V and 0 bases from J, with 10 bases in between. CDR3: CASSPSTANTGELFF. The CDR3 nucleotides are TGTGCCAGCAGCCCCTCAACGGCGAACACCGGGGAGCTGTTTTTT.

The V gene is TRBV12-3 or TRBV12-4, the J gene TRBJ1-4, with D perhaps matching TRBD1 (6 bases). Between the trimmed V and J ends, which lost 2 bases and 8 bases, there was a span of 18 bases. This CDR3 has 16 amino acids. CDR3 nucleotide sequence: TGTGCCAGCAGTTTACCCAGGGGCGGAGGAGAAGAAAAACTGTTTTTT. Its protein is CASSLPRGGGEEKLFF.

There are many counts of this clonotype. The chain has TRBV7-9 and TRBJ1-2; a weak D match, TRBD1 (5 bases). Between the trimmed V and J ends, which lost 4 bases and 0 bases, there was a span of 15 bases. This CDR3 spans 16 amino acids. Germline lookup yields CDR1 SEHNR and CDR2 FQNEAQ (reference sequence). CDR3 coding DNA: TGTGCCAGCAGCTCGGGGTCGGGGGAGACTAACTATGGCTACACCTTC. As protein: CASSSGSGETNYGYTF. The whole variable domain, remainder taken from reference TRBV7-9 and TRBJ1-2, is DTGVSQNPRHKITKRGQNVTFRCDPISEHNRLYWYRQTLGQGPEFLTYFQNEAQLEKSRLLSDRFSAERPKGSFSTLEIQRTEQGDSAMYLCASSSGSGETNYGYTFGSGTRLTVV.

This clonotype was detected a few times. This chain joins TRBV6-5 and TRBJ1-4; D is perhaps TRBD1 (6 bases). Germline V gene sequence: CDR1 MNHEY, CDR2 SVGAGI. There are 13 residues in the CDR3. V dropped 6 bases and J dropped 7 bases, with 12 bases sitting between them. CDR3 in amino acids: CASSKDRTEKLFF. Here the CDR3 DNA reads TGTGCCAGCAGCAAGGACAGAACTGAAAAACTGTTTTTT.